A single T cell receptor beta chain is shown here with its context. The antigen is undetermined. Clones were sequenced by immunoSEQ multiplex PCR, and TCRdb holds only the in-frame ones, with some missing. Counted here are over 55,000 clones, 87% occurring once; the ten biggest clones make up about 10%. The data are from a study of lymphopenia after photon versus proton radiotherapy. Study outcomes and limitations: Post-nadir diversity loss with photons came from oligoclonal expansion, particularly CD8+ Temra cells. Relative stability marked proton patients; photon patients lost diversity and naive cells. A bigger post-nadir fall in TCR diversity correlated inversely with survival time in deceased patients.

The germline gives CDR1 MGHDK, CDR2 SYGVNS. V was clipped by 3 bases and J by 0 bases; unmatched bases: 4. This CDR3 region has 15 residues. This clonotype originated in an older man with esophageal cancer. Sequenced here: peripheral blood, sampled from a patient treated with proton-based radiotherapy. V gene TRBV25-1 combines with J gene TRBJ2-5; 7 bases are shared with TRBD2. The CDR3 nucleotides read TGTGCCAGCAGTGAGACTAGCCCGTACCAAGAGACCCAGTACTTC. The encoded protein is CASSETSPYQETQYF.